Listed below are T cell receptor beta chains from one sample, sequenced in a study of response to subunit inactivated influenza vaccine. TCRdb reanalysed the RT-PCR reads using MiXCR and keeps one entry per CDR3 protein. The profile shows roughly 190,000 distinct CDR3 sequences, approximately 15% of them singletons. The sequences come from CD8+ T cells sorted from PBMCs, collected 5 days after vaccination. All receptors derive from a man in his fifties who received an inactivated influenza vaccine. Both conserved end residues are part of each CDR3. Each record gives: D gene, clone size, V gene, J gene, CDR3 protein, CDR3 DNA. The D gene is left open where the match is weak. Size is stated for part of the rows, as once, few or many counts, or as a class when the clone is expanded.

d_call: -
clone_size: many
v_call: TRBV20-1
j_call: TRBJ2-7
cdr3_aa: CSAFIGIYEQYF
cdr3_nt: TGCAGTGCCTTCATAGGGATCTACGAGCAGTACTTC

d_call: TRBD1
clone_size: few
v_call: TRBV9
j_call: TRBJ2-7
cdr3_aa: CASSVGTGTREQYF
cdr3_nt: TGTGCCAGCAGCGTCGGGACAGGGACCCGCGAGCAGTACTTC

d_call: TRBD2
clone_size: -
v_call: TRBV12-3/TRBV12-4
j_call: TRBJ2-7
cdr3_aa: CASSPLAGGLYEQYF
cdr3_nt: TGTGCCAGCAGTCCTCTAGCGGGGGGGCTCTACGAGCAGTACTTC

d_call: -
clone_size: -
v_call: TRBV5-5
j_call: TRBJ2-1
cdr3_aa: CASSRPNGRSEQFF
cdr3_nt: TGTGCCAGCAGCCGGCCCAACGGCCGCAGTGAGCAGTTCTTC

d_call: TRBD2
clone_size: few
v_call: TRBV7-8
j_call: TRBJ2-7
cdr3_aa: CASSSGTSHEQYF
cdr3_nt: TGTGCCAGCAGCTCCGGGACTAGTCACGAGCAGTACTTC

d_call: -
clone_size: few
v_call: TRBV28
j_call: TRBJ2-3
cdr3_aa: CASSSQVMRDTQYF
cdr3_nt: TGTGCCAGCAGTTCTCAGGTCATGAGGGATACGCAGTATTTT

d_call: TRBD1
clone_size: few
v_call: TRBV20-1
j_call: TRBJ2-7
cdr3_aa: CSARVNRGSFYEQYF
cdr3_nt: TGCAGTGCTAGAGTGAACAGGGGTAGTTTCTACGAGCAGTACTTC

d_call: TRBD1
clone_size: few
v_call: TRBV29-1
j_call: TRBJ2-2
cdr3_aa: CSVEDRGTRGTGVTGELFF
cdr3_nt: TGCAGCGTTGAAGACCGAGGTACTCGCGGGACAGGGGTCACCGGGGAGCTGTTTTTT

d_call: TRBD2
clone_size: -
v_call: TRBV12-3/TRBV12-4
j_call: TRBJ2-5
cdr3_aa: CASSLALAKETQYF
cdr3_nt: TGTGCCAGCAGTTTAGCACTAGCGAAGGAGACCCAGTACTTC

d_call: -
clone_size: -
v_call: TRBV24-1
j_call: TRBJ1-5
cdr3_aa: CATSASNQPQHF
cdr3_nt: TGTGCCACCAGCGCCAGCAATCAGCCCCAGCATTTT

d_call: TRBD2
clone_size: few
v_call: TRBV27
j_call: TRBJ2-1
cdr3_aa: CASSLGGGGRWDEQFF
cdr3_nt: TGTGCCAGCAGTTTAGGGGGGGGTGGTCGTTGGGATGAGCAGTTCTTC

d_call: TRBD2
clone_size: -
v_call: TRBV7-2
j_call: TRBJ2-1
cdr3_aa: CASRISGNSYNEQFF
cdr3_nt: TGTGCCAGCAGGATAAGCGGGAACTCCTACAATGAGCAGTTCTTC

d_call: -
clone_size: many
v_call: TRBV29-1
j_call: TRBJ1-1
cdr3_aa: CSVEEGVEAFF
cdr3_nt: TGCAGCGTTGAAGAGGGTGTTGAAGCTTTCTTT

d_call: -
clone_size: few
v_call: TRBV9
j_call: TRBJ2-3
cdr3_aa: CASSVVLGGNKRGPISTDTQYF
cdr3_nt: TGTGCCAGCAGCGTAGTTTTGGGGGGCAATAAAAGAGGACCCATCAGCACAGATACGCAGTATTTT

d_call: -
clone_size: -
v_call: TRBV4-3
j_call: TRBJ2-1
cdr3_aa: CASSQVSGYNEQFF
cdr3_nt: TGCGCCAGCAGCCAAGTTTCAGGCTACAATGAGCAGTTCTTC

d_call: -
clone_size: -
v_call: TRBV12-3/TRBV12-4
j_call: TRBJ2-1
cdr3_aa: CASSRRAEQFF
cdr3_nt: TGTGCCAGCAGTCGCCGGGCGGAGCAGTTCTTC

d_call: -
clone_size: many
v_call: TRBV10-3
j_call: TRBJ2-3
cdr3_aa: CAIGAPADTQYF
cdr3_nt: TGTGCCATCGGAGCACCAGCAGATACGCAGTATTTT

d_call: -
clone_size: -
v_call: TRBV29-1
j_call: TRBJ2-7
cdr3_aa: CSVGPGSSYEQYF
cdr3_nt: TGCAGCGTTGGGCCAGGGTCCTCCTACGAGCAGTACTTC

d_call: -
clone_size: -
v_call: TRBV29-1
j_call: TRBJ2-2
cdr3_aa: CSVGPVLGGTGELFF
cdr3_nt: TGCAGCGTTGGGCCGGTTCTGGGGGGCACCGGGGAGCTGTTTTTT

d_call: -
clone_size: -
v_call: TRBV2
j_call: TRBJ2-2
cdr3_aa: CASSPMGQNTGELFF
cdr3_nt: TGTGCCAGCAGCCCTATGGGACAGAACACCGGGGAGCTGTTTTTT

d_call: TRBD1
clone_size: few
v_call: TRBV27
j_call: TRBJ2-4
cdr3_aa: CASSHRTGDPKNIQYF
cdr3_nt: TGTGCCAGCAGTCACCGGACAGGGGACCCCAAAAACATTCAGTACTTC

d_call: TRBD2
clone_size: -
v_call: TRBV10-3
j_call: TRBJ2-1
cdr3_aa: CAINVAGGPNEQFF
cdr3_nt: TGTGCCATCAACGTAGCGGGAGGGCCAAATGAGCAGTTCTTC

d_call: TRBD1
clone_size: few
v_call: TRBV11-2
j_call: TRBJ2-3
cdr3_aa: CASSLVPRGRTDTQYF
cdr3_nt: TGTGCCAGCAGCTTAGTCCCCAGGGGGCGGACAGATACGCAGTATTTT

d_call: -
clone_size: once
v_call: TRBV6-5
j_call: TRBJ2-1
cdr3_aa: CASSYTTHSYNEQFF
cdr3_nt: TGTGCCAGCAGTTACACCACCCACTCCTACAATGAGCAGTTCTTC

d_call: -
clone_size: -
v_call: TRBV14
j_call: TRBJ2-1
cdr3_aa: CASSQNRPPRHLSYNEQFF
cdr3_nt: TGTGCCAGCAGCCAAAACCGACCTCCGCGACACCTCTCCTACAATGAGCAGTTCTTC

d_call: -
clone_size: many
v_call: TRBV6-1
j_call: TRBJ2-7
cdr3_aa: CASINSGRGSYEQYF
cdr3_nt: TGTGCCAGCATAAATTCGGGTCGGGGCTCCTACGAGCAGTACTTC

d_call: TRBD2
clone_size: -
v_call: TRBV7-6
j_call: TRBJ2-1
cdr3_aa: CASSLGTSGGAGQFF
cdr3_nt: TGTGCCAGCAGCTTAGGGACTAGCGGGGGGGCCGGGCAGTTCTTC

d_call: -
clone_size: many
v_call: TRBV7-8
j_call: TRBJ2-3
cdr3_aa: CASSFAAGTDTQYF
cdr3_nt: TGTGCCAGCAGCTTTGCGGCGGGAACAGATACGCAGTATTTT

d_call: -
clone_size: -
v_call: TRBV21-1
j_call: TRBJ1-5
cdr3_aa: CASSPPRGYESNQPQHF
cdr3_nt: TGTGCCAGCAGCCCCCCGAGGGGGTATGAGAGCAATCAGCCCCAGCATTTT

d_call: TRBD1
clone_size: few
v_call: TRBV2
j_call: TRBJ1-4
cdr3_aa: CASSVGQGGSEKLFF
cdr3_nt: TGTGCCAGCAGCGTGGGACAGGGCGGTTCTGAAAAACTGTTTTTT

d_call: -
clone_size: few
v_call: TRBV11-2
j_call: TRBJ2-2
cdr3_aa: CASSLVALLGGELFF
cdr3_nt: TGTGCCAGCAGCTTAGTAGCTCTTCTGGGTGGGGAGCTGTTTTTT

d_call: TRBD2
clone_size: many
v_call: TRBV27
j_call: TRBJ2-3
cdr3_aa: CASSIRLAGGPDTQYF
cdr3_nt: TGTGCCAGCAGTATTCGACTAGCGGGAGGTCCAGATACGCAGTATTTT

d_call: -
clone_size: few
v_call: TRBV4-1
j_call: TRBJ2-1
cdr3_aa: CASSPMAGSYNEQFF
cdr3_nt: TGCGCCAGCAGCCCTATGGCGGGGAGTTACAATGAGCAGTTCTTC

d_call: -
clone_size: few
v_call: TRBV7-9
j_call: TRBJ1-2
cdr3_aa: CASSFRGTLNYGYTF
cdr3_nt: TGTGCCAGCAGCTTCAGGGGCACTCTTAACTATGGCTACACCTTC

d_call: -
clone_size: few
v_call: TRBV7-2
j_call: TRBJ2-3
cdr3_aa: CASRPTGGPGDTQYF
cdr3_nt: TGTGCCAGCAGACCGACTGGGGGGCCGGGGGATACGCAGTATTTT

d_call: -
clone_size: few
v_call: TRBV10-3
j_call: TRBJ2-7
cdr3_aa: CAISEDGGGRWDEQYF
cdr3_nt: TGTGCCATCAGTGAGGACGGGGGCGGGAGATGGGACGAGCAGTACTTC

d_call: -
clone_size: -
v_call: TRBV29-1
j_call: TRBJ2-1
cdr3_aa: CSVEDLATVDYNEQFF
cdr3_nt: TGCAGCGTTGAAGATCTTGCGACAGTCGACTACAATGAGCAGTTCTTC

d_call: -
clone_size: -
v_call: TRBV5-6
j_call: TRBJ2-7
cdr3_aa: CASSLDEGVYEQYF
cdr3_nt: TGTGCCAGCAGCTTGGATGAGGGGGTCTACGAGCAGTACTTC

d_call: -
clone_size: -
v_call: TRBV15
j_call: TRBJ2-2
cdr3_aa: CATSIPGDNTGELFF
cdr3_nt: TGTGCCACCAGCATACCGGGGGACAACACCGGGGAGCTGTTTTTT

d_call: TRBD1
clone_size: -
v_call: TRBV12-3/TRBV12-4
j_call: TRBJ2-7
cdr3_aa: CASSSGPGGEQYF
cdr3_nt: TGTGCCAGCAGTTCCGGACCAGGGGGTGAGCAGTACTTC

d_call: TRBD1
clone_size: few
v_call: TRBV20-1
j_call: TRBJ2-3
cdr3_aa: CSARDGQGWDTQYF
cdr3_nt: TGCAGTGCTAGAGATGGACAGGGGTGGGATACGCAGTATTTT

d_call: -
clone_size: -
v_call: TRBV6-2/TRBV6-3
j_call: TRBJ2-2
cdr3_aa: CASSYGSGQDTGELFF
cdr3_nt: TGTGCCAGCAGTTACGGGTCAGGGCAGGACACCGGGGAGCTGTTTTTT

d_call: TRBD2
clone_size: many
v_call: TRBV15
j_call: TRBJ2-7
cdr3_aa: CATSRDLTSGTYEQYF
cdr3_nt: TGTGCCACCAGCAGAGATTTGACTAGCGGGACCTACGAGCAGTACTTC